The rows below give T cell receptor beta chains drawn from one sample of a study of CD8 T cells in Susac syndrome. TCRdb processed the immunoSEQ multiplex PCR reads anew with MiXCR; each CDR3 protein has one entry. The sample includes around 190,000 distinct CDR3 sequences, 95% seen only once; the top ten take 0.08% to 0.11%. The sample comprised CD4+ T cells from PBMCs. Receptors originate from a human donor in good health. Both conserved end residues are part of each CDR3. Each record gives: V gene, J gene, D gene, clone size, CDR3 protein, CDR3 DNA. A D gene is named only where the DNA matches it firmly. The size field is filled for only some rows; it gives once, few, many or a size class.

>TRBV28|TRBJ2-3|TRBD1|once
CASSSPGGRVTDTQYF
TGTGCCAGCAGTTCCCCAGGGGGACGGGTCACAGATACGCAGTATTTT
>TRBV20-1|TRBJ2-5|TRBD1|-
CSAPQGEVIRETQYF
TGCAGTGCGCCACAGGGGGAAGTCATAAGAGAGACCCAGTACTTC
>TRBV29-1|TRBJ2-5|-|-
CSVRARETQYF
TGCAGCGTTCGGGCACGAGAGACCCAGTACTTC
>TRBV3-1|TRBJ2-5|TRBD2|-
CASSLASGSGGETQYF
TGTGCCAGCAGCCTGGCCAGCGGGAGTGGTGGGGAGACCCAGTACTTC
>TRBV10-3|TRBJ2-5|TRBD1|-
CAISRDRGGETQYF
TGTGCCATCAGCCGGGACAGGGGCGGGGAGACCCAGTACTTC
>TRBV5-4|TRBJ2-1|TRBD2|-
CASSLGGLAGFNEQFF
TGTGCCAGCAGCTTGGGCGGACTAGCGGGATTCAATGAGCAGTTCTTC
>TRBV2|TRBJ1-3|-|-
CASSALGNTIYF
TGTGCCAGCAGTGCATTGGGAAACACCATATATTTT
>TRBV6-5|TRBJ2-1|-|-
CASSRPGAGYNEQFF
TGTGCCAGCAGTAGGCCAGGGGCCGGCTACAATGAGCAGTTCTTC
>TRBV19|TRBJ1-1|-|few
CASSPRDTEAFF
TGTGCCAGTAGTCCCAGGGACACTGAAGCTTTCTTT
>TRBV23-1|TRBJ2-3|TRBD1|-
CASRNRTEQGSDTQYF
TGCGCCAGCAGAAACCGGACGGAACAGGGGTCAGATACGCAGTATTTT
>TRBV6-6|TRBJ2-7|TRBD1|-
CASSLGGDRSYEQYF
TGTGCCAGCAGCCTAGGAGGGGACAGGTCCTACGAGCAGTACTTC
>TRBV7-9|TRBJ2-5|-|-
CASSSFIGGQETQYF
TGTGCCAGCAGCTCGTTCATTGGGGGCCAAGAGACCCAGTACTTC
>TRBV20-1|TRBJ2-7|TRBD1|-
CSAWAGTGEAPQYF
TGCAGTGCTTGGGCGGGGACAGGGGAGGCCCCGCAGTACTTC
>TRBV20-1|TRBJ1-2|-|-
CSGSRDGERGYTF
TGCAGTGGGTCCCGGGACGGGGAACGTGGCTACACCTTC
>TRBV29-1|TRBJ2-3|TRBD2|-
CSVAQRGTDTQYF
TGCAGCGTTGCCCAGCGGGGAACGGATACGCAGTATTTT
>TRBV14|TRBJ1-2|-|-
CASSQDTGLNYGYTF
TGTGCCAGCAGCCAAGACACCGGATTAAACTATGGCTACACCTTC
>TRBV20-1|TRBJ2-5|-|-
CSVRLLETQYF
TGCAGTGTTCGACTTCTGGAGACCCAGTACTTC
>TRBV3-1|TRBJ2-6|-|-
CASSSWGANSGANVLTF
TGTGCCAGCAGCAGCTGGGGGGCCAACTCTGGGGCCAACGTCCTGACTTTC
>TRBV20-1|TRBJ2-7|-|-
CSARGARYEQYF
TGCAGTGCCCGAGGCGCGAGGTACGAGCAGTACTTC
>TRBV27|TRBJ1-1|-|-
CASSLAQGGMNTEAFF
TGTGCCAGCAGTTTAGCCCAGGGTGGTATGAACACTGAAGCTTTCTTT
>TRBV3-1|TRBJ1-2|TRBD1|-
CASSQNRGYGYTF
TGTGCCAGCAGCCAGAACAGGGGCTATGGCTACACCTTC
>TRBV30|TRBJ1-1|TRBD1|-
CAWGHQGGTEAFF
TGTGCCTGGGGCCACCAGGGGGGTACTGAAGCTTTCTTT
>TRBV15|TRBJ2-1|TRBD2|-
CATSRGGLAARNEQFF
TGTGCCACCAGCAGAGGCGGACTAGCGGCAAGGAATGAGCAGTTCTTC
>TRBV25-1|TRBJ2-2|TRBD2|-
CASSESYGLAGKTGELFF
TGTGCCAGCAGTGAATCTTATGGGCTAGCGGGAAAAACCGGGGAGCTGTTTTTT
>TRBV20-1|TRBJ2-7|TRBD1|-
CSAHRQGQSYEQYF
TGCAGTGCCCACCGACAGGGCCAGTCCTACGAGCAGTACTTC
>TRBV5-1|TRBJ1-2|-|-
CASSLGTHAGGNGYTF
TGCGCCAGCAGCCTTGGGACACACGCCGGTGGTAATGGCTACACCTTC
>TRBV18|TRBJ1-5|-|-
CASSPQNPGSPGPQHF
TGTGCCAGCTCACCACAGAACCCAGGCAGTCCGGGGCCCCAGCATTTT
>TRBV29-1|TRBJ2-1|-|-
CSVSINEQFF
TGCAGCGTTAGCATCAATGAGCAGTTCTTC
>TRBV18|TRBJ1-1|TRBD1|-
CASSPRNTGGTEAFF
TGTGCCAGCTCACCAAGGAATACAGGGGGCACTGAAGCTTTCTTT
>TRBV3-1|TRBJ1-1|-|-
CASSQAAGSTEAFF
TGTGCCAGCAGCCAAGCTGCAGGATCGACTGAAGCTTTCTTT
>TRBV12-3/TRBV12-4|TRBJ1-5|-|-
CASSLSSNQPQHF
TGTGCCAGCAGTTTGAGTAGCAATCAGCCCCAGCATTTT
>TRBV7-2|TRBJ2-7|TRBD1|-
CASSWTGGPTYEQYF
TGTGCCAGCAGCTGGACAGGGGGCCCAACCTACGAGCAGTACTTC
>TRBV11-2|TRBJ2-1|-|-
CASSFGGGSDEQFF
TGTGCCAGCAGTTTCGGGGGAGGTAGCGATGAGCAGTTCTTC
>TRBV30|TRBJ1-2|-|-
CAWGEAGDNYGYTF
TGTGCCTGGGGAGAAGCCGGCGATAACTATGGCTACACCTTC
>TRBV3-1|TRBJ2-1|-|-
CASSQDNEQFF
TGTGCCAGCAGCCAGGACAATGAGCAGTTCTTC
>TRBV3-1|TRBJ2-1|-|-
CASSPTRETSYNEQFF
TGTGCCAGCAGCCCTACCCGGGAGACCTCCTACAATGAGCAGTTCTTC
>TRBV29-1|TRBJ2-6|-|once
CSVGAGANVLTF
TGCAGCGTTGGAGCTGGGGCCAACGTCCTGACTTTC
>TRBV25-1|TRBJ2-5|-|once
CASSERQGTGETQYF
TGTGCCAGCAGTGAAAGGCAGGGGACTGGAGAGACCCAGTACTTC
>TRBV6-2/TRBV6-3|TRBJ2-7|-|few
CASSYFYEQYF
TGTGCCAGCAGTTACTTCTACGAGCAGTACTTC
>TRBV2|TRBJ2-5|-|-
CASSESRRETQYF
TGTGCCAGCAGTGAGTCACGGAGAGAGACCCAGTACTTC
>TRBV3-1|TRBJ1-6|TRBD1|-
CASSQGGGINSPLHF
TGTGCCAGCAGCCAAGGAGGGGGCATTAATTCACCCCTCCACTTT
>TRBV20-1|TRBJ1-2|-|-
CSAPTEISVYGYTF
TGCAGTGCTCCAACAGAGATTTCAGTCTATGGCTACACCTTC
>TRBV29-1|TRBJ1-5|TRBD1|-
CSVWTGRNQPQHF
TGCAGCGTCTGGACAGGGCGCAATCAGCCCCAGCATTTT
>TRBV3-1|TRBJ2-1|-|-
CASSQVIGNNEQFF
TGTGCCAGCAGCCAAGTTATCGGAAACAATGAGCAGTTCTTC
>TRBV20-1|TRBJ2-3|TRBD2|-
CSAASGSTDTQYF
TGCAGTGCAGCTAGCGGAAGCACAGATACGCAGTATTTT
>TRBV29-1|TRBJ1-1|-|-
CSVETATNTEAFF
TGCAGCGTTGAAACAGCGACCAACACTGAAGCTTTCTTT
>TRBV29-1|TRBJ1-1|TRBD1|once
CSVEWGQGGTEAFF
TGCAGCGTTGAATGGGGACAGGGGGGGACTGAAGCTTTCTTT
>TRBV20-1|TRBJ2-7|-|-
CSADVGVTPYEQYF
TGCAGTGCTGACGTCGGGGTGACACCCTACGAGCAGTACTTC